Shown below are 20 T cell receptor beta chains from a single sample sequenced in a study of blood T cell repertoires in COVID-19. Sequencing was performed with immunoSEQ multiplex PCR; in TCRdb, only in-frame clones are kept and a portion is missing. Found here are some 70,000 clones, 73% of them singletons; the top ten hold 22%. Sequenced material: peripheral blood. These receptors originate from a man between 60 and 70 years old with acute or convalescent COVID-19.

The V and J genes are TRBV9 and TRBJ2-3, with D tentatively TRBD1 (6 bases). The CDR3 contains 16 residues. Between the trimmed V and J ends, which lost 1 base and 2 bases, there was a span of 14 bases. Germline V gene sequence: CDR1 SGDLS, CDR2 YYNGEE. Here the CDR3 DNA reads TGTGCCAGCAGCGTATTGCAGGGGAGCCCCACAGATACGCAGTATTTT. Translation gives CASSVLQGSPTDTQYF.

The chain links TRBV3-1 (or the pseudogene TRBV3-2) to TRBJ1-4; no clear D gene. Between the trimmed V and J ends, which lost 0 bases and 8 bases, there was a span of 10 bases. CDR1 and CDR2 (germline): LGHDT, YNNKEL (reference sequence). The CDR3 spans 14 residues. The CDR3 loop reads CASSQDEGREKLFF. The CDR3 DNA sequence: TGTGCCAGCAGCCAAGACGAGGGTCGGGAAAAACTGTTTTTT.

The gene calls are TRBV19 and TRBJ1-1; a weak D match, TRBD1 (6 bases). CDR1 LNHDA and CDR2 SQIVND come from the germline V gene (reference sequence). Deletions cut 1 base from V and 6 bases from J, with 15 bases between. CDR3 length: 15 amino acids. This chain's CDR3 is CASSIAGGFTAEAFF. Here the CDR3 DNA reads TGTGCCAGTAGTATAGCTGGGGGCTTCACCGCTGAAGCTTTCTTT.

This clone came up once. The chain carries TRBV12-5 and TRBJ1-1; TRBD1 is a possible D gene (5 bases). Germline CDR1 is LGHNT and CDR2 is FRNRAP. Trimming cost V 5 bases and J 5 bases, with 18 bases left between them. This CDR3 has 15 amino acids. CDR3 in DNA: TGTGCTAGTGGTACCAGACAGACCCGTAGGACTGAAGCTTTCTTT. The encoded protein is CASGTRQTRRTEAFF.

The chain links TRBV6-5 to TRBJ1-1, with D possibly matching TRBD1 (6 bases). Trimming removed 7 bases at V and 1 base at J, with 10 bases between. The CDR3 loop spans 13 amino acids. CDR1 is MNHEY and CDR2 is SVGAGI in the germline V gene. CDR3 in DNA: TGTGCCAGCAAGAGGGGGGGGAACACTGAAGCTTTCTTT. Protein sequence: CASKRGGNTEAFF.

For the CDR3, the DNA is TGTGCCAGCAGGCCCGGTGCCCAGGGTTCACTTGGCTACACCTTC. Translated, it gives CASRPGAQGSLGYTF. The rearrangement links TRBV11-2 to TRBJ1-2; a weak D match, TRBD1 (5 bases). The V end was cut by 6 bases, the J end by 7 bases, with 21 bases between. The CDR3 runs 15 residues. From germline, CDR1 is SGHAT and CDR2 FQNNGV.

The chain employs TRBV14 and TRBJ2-7, with a possible D match to TRBD1 (6 bases). In germline, CDR1 is SGHDN, CDR2 FVKESK. Trimming shortened V by 1 base and J by 2 bases, and 9 bases separated the two germline ends. The CDR3 totals 14 residues. The CDR3 spells CASSQGGRPYEQYF. The CDR3 DNA follows: TGTGCCAGCAGCCAAGGGGGGCGTCCCTACGAGCAGTACTTC.

This rearrangement joins TRBV2 to TRBJ1-6; a possible D gene is TRBD1 (5 bases). Looked up from germline, CDR1 is SNHLY and CDR2 is FYNNEI. V shed 6 bases and J shed 5 bases, with 11 bases lying between them. The CDR3 is 14 residues long. The chain's CDR3 is CASRQASDNSPLHF. DNA of the CDR3: TGTGCCAGCAGACAGGCCTCGGATAATTCACCCCTCCACTTT. Combining the CDR3 with reference TRBV2 and TRBJ1-6 gives the whole variable domain EPEVTQTPSHQVTQMGQEVILRCVPISNHLYFYWYRQILGQKVEFLVSFYNNEISEKSEIFDDQFSVERPDGSNFTLKIRSTKLEDSAMYFCASRQASDNSPLHFGNGTRLTVT.

This chain links TRBV7-3 with TRBJ2-3; TRBD2 matches 7 bases. The trim removed 5 bases at V and 2 bases at J, leaving 7 bases unmatched. The germline gives CDR1 SGHTA, CDR2 FQGTGA. The CDR3 totals 15 residues. The DNA of the CDR3 is TGTGCCAGCAGCCCTCTCAGCGGGAACACAGATACGCAGTATTTT. This codes for CASSPLSGNTDTQYF.

The CDR3 here is CASTLKREEAFF. The DNA of the CDR3 is TGTGCCAGCACCCTCAAGCGGGAGGAAGCTTTCTTT. This chain joins TRBV6-6 and TRBJ1-1; D gene ambiguous. CDR3 size: 12 residues. V was pared by 7 bases and J by 8 bases, with 14 bases between. Looked up from germline, CDR1 is MNHNY and CDR2 is SVGAGI (reference sequence).

The V and J genes are TRBV12-3 or TRBV12-4 and TRBJ2-3; D gene uncertain. Trimming removed 5 bases from V and 7 bases from J, with 7 bases in between. The CDR3 spans 11 residues. In DNA form, the CDR3 reads TGTGCCAGCAGTGTGGCCTATACGCAGTATTTT. It yields the protein CASSVAYTQYF.

CDR3 bases: TGTGCCAGCAGCCCACATATCTATGGCTACACCTTC. It yields the protein CASSPHIYGYTF. This chain joins TRBV5-8 and TRBJ1-2; D unclear. CDR1 is SGHTS, CDR2 YDEGEE, per germline. V was trimmed by 4 bases and J by 4 bases, leaving 8 bases between them. The CDR3 is made up of 12 amino acids.

The chain uses TRBV19 and TRBJ2-2, with a tentative D call TRBD2 (5 bases). The CDR3 loop spans 15 amino acids. Looked up from germline, CDR1 is LNHDA and CDR2 is SQIVND (reference sequence). V dropped 3 bases and J dropped 5 bases, with 13 bases sitting between them. The CDR3 DNA is TGTGCCAGTAGTATTACCGCCTCGGGGACCGGGGAGCTGTTTTTT. It is translated as CASSITASGTGELFF.

V gene TRBV11-2 combines with J gene TRBJ2-3, with D tentatively TRBD1 (6 bases). This CDR3 is built from 16 residues. Germline CDR1 is SGHAT and CDR2 is FQNNGV. V gave up 5 bases and J gave up 6 bases, with 21 bases separating them. The CDR3 loop is CASSVTGTSQGDTQYF. CDR3 coding DNA: TGTGCCAGCAGCGTTACCGGGACGTCCCAGGGGGATACGCAGTATTTT.

V is TRBV19 and J is TRBJ2-6, with 12 bases lining up with TRBD2. The germline gives CDR1 LNHDA, CDR2 SQIVND (reference sequence). The CDR3 extends over 19 amino acids. Unmatched junction bases numbered 7, after V lost 4 bases and J lost 0 bases. The CDR3 loop is CASSRRLAGENSGANVLTF. The DNA for the CDR3 is TGTGCCAGTAGTAGGAGACTAGCGGGAGAGAACTCTGGGGCCAACGTCCTGACTTTC.

This clone appeared a single time. V and J are TRBV19 and TRBJ2-7; D might be TRBD1 (7 bases). The CDR3 runs to 15 residues. Per the germline V gene, CDR1 is LNHDA and CDR2 is SQIVND (reference sequence). V lost 4 bases and J lost 5, with 18 bases in between. The CDR3 sequence: CASSKPRTGGHEQYV. As DNA, the CDR3 is TGTGCCAGTAGTAAACCCCGGACAGGAGGGCACGAGCAGTACGTC.

The V call is TRBV19, the J call TRBJ2-7; D is ambiguous. Trimming removed 10 bases at V and 9 bases at J, with 7 bases between. Germline V CDR1 and CDR2: LNHDA, SQIVND (reference sequence). The CDR3 has 8 amino acids. The DNA for the CDR3 is TGTGCCAACTCGGGGCAGTACGTC. Its translation is CANSGQYV.

The CDR3 sequence: CSVENRGLTEAFF. The CDR3 nucleotides read TGCAGCGTTGAGAACAGGGGGCTGACTGAAGCTTTCTTT. The chain recombines TRBV29-1 with TRBJ1-1; TRBD1 matches at 9 bases. Germline assignment: CDR1 SQVTM and CDR2 ANQGSEA. The CDR3 contains 13 residues. V lost 3 bases and J lost 5; bases outside the gene matches: 4.

This chain joins TRBV30 and TRBJ1-1; no clear D gene. Trimming stripped 1 base from V and 3 bases from J, with 9 bases between. The germline V gene encodes CDR1 GTSNPN and CDR2 SVGIG (reference sequence). The CDR3 is 13 amino acids. The CDR3 loop reads CAWSGHGDTEAFF. The CDR3 DNA follows: TGTGCCTGGAGTGGCCACGGGGACACTGAAGCTTTCTTT. Using reference TRBV30 and TRBJ1-1 for the parts outside the CDR3, the full variable domain is SQTIHQWPATLVQPVGSPLSLECTVEGTSNPNLYWYRQAAGRGLQLLFYSVGIGQISSEVPQNLSASRPQDRQFILSSKKLLLSDSGFYLCAWSGHGDTEAFFGQGTRLTVV.

This clone appeared a few times. V gene TRBV12-3 or TRBV12-4 combines with J gene TRBJ1-4; 11 bases map to TRBD1. The CDR3 totals 13 residues. V was pared by 6 bases and J by 10 bases, with 4 bases of the junction left unmatched. The chain's CDR3 is CASRPGTGGKLFF. CDR3 DNA: TGTGCCAGCAGACCTGGGACAGGGGGAAAACTGTTTTTT.